One sample yielded the 8 T cell receptor beta chains listed below, sequenced in a study of T-cell memory formation after mild COVID-19. TCRdb re-derived calls from the 5' RACE reads in MiXCR, one entry per CDR3 protein. This sample yields roughly 620,000 distinct CDR3 sequences, of which more than 15% are seen a single time; about 12% belongs to the top ten. Sequencing was performed on PBMCs or a T cell subset sorted from them (not recorded which). Receptors originate from an adult woman who had mild COVID-19 (a few samples of this study predate the infection). Cell type and time point are not known.

This clonotype was detected ten times or more. The V gene is TRBV5-1, the J gene TRBJ2-3; 13 nucleotides align to TRBD2. J was trimmed by 1 base and V by 4 bases; bases with no gene match: 6. The CDR3 loop spans 17 amino acids. From germline, CDR1 is SGHRS and CDR2 YFSETQ. In DNA form, the CDR3 reads TGCGCCAGCAGCCCACTAGCGGGGGGGCCTGGCACAGATACGCAGTATTTT. Translating gives CASSPLAGGPGTDTQYF.

This chain joins TRBV30 and TRBJ2-5, with D possibly TRBD1 on 5 matching bases. This CDR3 has 11 residues. The ends were cut back, 5 bases at V and 8 bases at J, with 12 bases in the middle. Germline values: CDR1 GTSNPN, CDR2 SVGIG (reference sequence). The CDR3 here is CAWGATTTQYF. DNA for the CDR3: TGTGCCTGGGGGGCAACCACAACCCAGTACTTC.

This clonotype was seen only a few times. The chain uses TRBV20-1 and TRBJ1-6; no clear D gene. In germline, CDR1 is DFQATT, CDR2 SNEGSKA (reference sequence). This CDR3 is 15 amino acids long. The V end lost 1 base, the J end lost 10 bases, and 17 bases lay between the germline ends. The CDR3 reads CSARAATAAGSPLHF. CDR3 sequence (DNA): TGCAGTGCTAGAGCTGCGACCGCGGCGGGCTCACCCCTCCACTTT.

This clonotype has a handful of counts. The gene calls are TRBV27 and TRBJ2-1, with D perhaps matching TRBD1 or TRBD2 (5 bases each). The CDR3 runs to 15 residues. The V end was cut by 2 bases, the J end by 2 bases, with 10 bases between. Germline V lookup: CDR1 MNHEY, CDR2 SMNVEV (reference sequence). The CDR3 is CASSLQGDTYNEQFF. The CDR3 nucleotides are TGTGCCAGCAGTTTACAGGGAGATACCTACAATGAGCAGTTCTTC.

This clonotype was seen a few times. The chain couples TRBV6-6 to TRBJ1-1, with D possibly TRBD1 on 5 matching bases. Germline V CDR1 and CDR2: MNHNY, SVGAGI (reference sequence). The CDR3 has 18 amino acids. Trimming removed 2 bases at V and 1 base at J, with 20 bases between. Written as DNA, the CDR3 is TGTGCCAGCAGTTACCCCCGTGTGGGGGAGCTCGGGAACACTGAAGCTTTCTTT. It specifies CASSYPRVGELGNTEAFF.

With respect to this clonotype: Possible read error: a much larger clone is one base away. The chain employs TRBV7-2 and TRBJ2-1, with a weak D call TRBD1 (5 bases). The CDR3 runs to 14 residues. Looked up from germline, CDR1 is SGHTA and CDR2 is FQGNSA. DNA for the CDR3: TGTGACAGCAGCTTGAGGACAAATAGGCATGAGCAGTTCTTC. This translates into CDSSLRTNRHEQFF.

This chain connects TRBV6-5 to TRBJ2-1; D gene uncertain. The germline gives CDR1 MNHEY, CDR2 SVGAGI. Between the trimmed V and J ends, which lost 3 bases and 7 bases, there was a span of 13 bases. CDR3 length: 14 amino acids. CDR3 amino acids: CASSYRRDWNEQFF. CDR3 nucleotides: TGTGCCAGCAGTTATCGTCGAGACTGGAATGAGCAGTTCTTC.

The V gene is TRBV4-2, the J gene TRBJ2-7, with 7 bases aligning to TRBD1. Germline values: CDR1 LGHNA, CDR2 YNFKEQ. V shed 0 bases, J shed 0 bases, and the junction held 2 bases outside the gene matches. The CDR3 is 15 amino acids. For the CDR3, the DNA is TGTGCCAGCAGCCAAGAACAGGGGAGCTCCTACGAGCAGTACTTC. This codes for CASSQEQGSSYEQYF.